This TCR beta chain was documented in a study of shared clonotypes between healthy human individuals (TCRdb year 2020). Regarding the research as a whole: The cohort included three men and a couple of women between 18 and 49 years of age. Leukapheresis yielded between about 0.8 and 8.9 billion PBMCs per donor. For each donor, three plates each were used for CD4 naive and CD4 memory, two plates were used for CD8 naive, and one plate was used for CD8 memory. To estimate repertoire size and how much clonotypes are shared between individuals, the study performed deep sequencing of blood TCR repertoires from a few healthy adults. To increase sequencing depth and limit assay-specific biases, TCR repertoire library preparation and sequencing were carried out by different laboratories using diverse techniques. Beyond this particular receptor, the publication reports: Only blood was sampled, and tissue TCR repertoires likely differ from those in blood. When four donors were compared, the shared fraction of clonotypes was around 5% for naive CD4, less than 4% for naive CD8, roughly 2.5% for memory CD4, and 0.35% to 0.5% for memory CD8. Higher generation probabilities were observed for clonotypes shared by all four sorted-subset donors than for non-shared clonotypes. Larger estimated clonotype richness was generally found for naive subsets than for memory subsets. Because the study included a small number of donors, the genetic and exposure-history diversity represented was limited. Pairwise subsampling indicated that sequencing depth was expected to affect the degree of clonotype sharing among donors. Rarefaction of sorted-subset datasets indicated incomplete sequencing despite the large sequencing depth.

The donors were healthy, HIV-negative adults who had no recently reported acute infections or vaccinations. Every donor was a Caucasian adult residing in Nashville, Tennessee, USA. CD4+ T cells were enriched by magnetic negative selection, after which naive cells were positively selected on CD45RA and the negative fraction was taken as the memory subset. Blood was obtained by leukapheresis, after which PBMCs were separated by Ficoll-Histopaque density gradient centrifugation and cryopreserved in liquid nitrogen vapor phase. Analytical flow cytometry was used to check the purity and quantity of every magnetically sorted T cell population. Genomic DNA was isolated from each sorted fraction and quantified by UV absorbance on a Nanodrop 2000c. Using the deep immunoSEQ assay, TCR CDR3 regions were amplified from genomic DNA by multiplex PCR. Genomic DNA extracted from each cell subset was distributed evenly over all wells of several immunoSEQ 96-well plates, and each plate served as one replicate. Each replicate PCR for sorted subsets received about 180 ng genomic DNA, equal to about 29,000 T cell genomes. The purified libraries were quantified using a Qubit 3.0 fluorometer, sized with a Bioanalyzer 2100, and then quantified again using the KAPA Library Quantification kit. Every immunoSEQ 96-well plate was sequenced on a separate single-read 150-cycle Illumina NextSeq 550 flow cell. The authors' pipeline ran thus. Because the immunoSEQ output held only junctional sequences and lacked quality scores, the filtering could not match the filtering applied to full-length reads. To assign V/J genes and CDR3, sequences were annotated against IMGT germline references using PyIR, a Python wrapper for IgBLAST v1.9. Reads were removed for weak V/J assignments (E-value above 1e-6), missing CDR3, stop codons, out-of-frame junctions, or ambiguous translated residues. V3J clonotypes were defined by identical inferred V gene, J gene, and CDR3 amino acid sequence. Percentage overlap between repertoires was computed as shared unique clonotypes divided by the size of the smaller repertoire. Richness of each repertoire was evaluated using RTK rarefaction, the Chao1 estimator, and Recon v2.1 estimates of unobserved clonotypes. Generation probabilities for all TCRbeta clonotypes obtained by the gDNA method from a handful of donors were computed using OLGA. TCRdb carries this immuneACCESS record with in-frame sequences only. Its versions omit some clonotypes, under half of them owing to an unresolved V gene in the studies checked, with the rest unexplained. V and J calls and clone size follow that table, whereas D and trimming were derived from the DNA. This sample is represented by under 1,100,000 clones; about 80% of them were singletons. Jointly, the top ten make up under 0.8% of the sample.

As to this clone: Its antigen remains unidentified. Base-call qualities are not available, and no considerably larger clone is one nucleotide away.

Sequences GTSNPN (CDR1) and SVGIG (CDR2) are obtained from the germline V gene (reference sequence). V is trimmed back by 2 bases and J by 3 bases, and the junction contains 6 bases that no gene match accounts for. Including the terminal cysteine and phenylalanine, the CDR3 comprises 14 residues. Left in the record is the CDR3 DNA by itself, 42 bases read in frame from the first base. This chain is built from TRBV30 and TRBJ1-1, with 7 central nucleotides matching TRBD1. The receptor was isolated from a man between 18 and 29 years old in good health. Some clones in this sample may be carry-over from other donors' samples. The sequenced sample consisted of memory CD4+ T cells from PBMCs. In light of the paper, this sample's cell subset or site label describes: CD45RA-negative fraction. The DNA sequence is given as TGTGCCTGGAGTTATTTTACAGGGGACACTGAAGCTTTCTTT. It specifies CAWSYFTGDTEAFF.